The 14 T cell receptor beta chains presented below share a single source sample, sequenced in a study of monozygotic twins with cystic fibrosis. Libraries were prepared by immunoSEQ multiplex PCR; TCRdb keeps only in-frame clonotypes and omits some of them. The sample shows about 10,000 clones, approximately 99.4% of them seen only once. Sample: blood. The receptors were gathered from a man between 18 and 35 years old with cystic fibrosis.

J is TRBJ1-1 and V is TRBV28; 8 bases are a match to TRBD1. This CDR3 has 18 residues. The germline CDR1 and CDR2 sequences are MDHEN and SYDVKM. V was pared by 6 bases and J by 0 bases, with 15 bases of the junction left unmatched. The CDR3: CASRLVLSNRGMNTEAFF. CDR3 DNA: TGTGCCAGCAGGCTCGTCCTTTCGAACAGGGGGATGAACACTGAAGCTTTCTTT.

The chain joins TRBV6-5 to TRBJ1-4, with 9 bases lining up with TRBD1. The germline CDR1 and CDR2 sequences are MNHEY and SVGAGI. The CDR3 totals 15 residues. Trimming at V came to 2 bases and at J to 3 bases, leaving 1 base not matched to a gene. CDR3 protein: CASSYGTGSNEKLFF. CDR3 sequence (DNA): TGTGCCAGCAGTTACGGGACAGGGTCTAATGAAAAACTGTTTTTT.

The rearrangement joins TRBV4-3 to TRBJ1-3, with a weak D call TRBD1 (6 bases). This CDR3 has 15 amino acids. V lost 5 bases, J lost 2 bases, and 13 bases lay in between. Germline-derived CDR1 and CDR2 are LGHNA and YSLEER. CDR3 DNA sequence: TGCGCCAGCAGCGCGACCGGGACACCTGGAAACACCATATATTTT. This encodes CASSATGTPGNTIYF.

The J gene is TRBJ1-2, the V gene TRBV7-2; 7 nucleotides agree with TRBD1. This CDR3 is 14 amino acids long. CDR1 SGHTA and CDR2 FQGNSA come from the germline V gene. V gave up 3 bases and J gave up 1 base; unmatched junction bases: 2. DNA for the CDR3: TGTGCCAGCAGCTTTCAGGGGGGTAACTATGGCTACACCTTC. Protein sequence: CASSFQGGNYGYTF.

The chain couples TRBV7-9 to TRBJ2-7; 7 bases fit TRBD1. The CDR3 consists of 14 residues. Trimming at V came to 4 bases and at J to 4 bases, leaving 7 bases not matched to a gene. Germline values: CDR1 SEHNR, CDR2 FQNEAQ (reference sequence). The CDR3 reads CASSSRDSGYEQYF. CDR3 bases: TGTGCCAGCAGCTCCCGGGACAGCGGTTACGAGCAGTACTTC.

CDR3 nucleotide sequence: TGTGCCAGCAGCTTGGCACCTAACTATGGCTACACCTTC. It encodes CASSLAPNYGYTF. V is TRBV5-6 and J is TRBJ1-2; D not certain. Germline V CDR1 and CDR2: SGHDT, YYEEEE. V lost 0 bases to trimming and J lost 0 bases, with 3 bases between them. This CDR3 region has 13 residues.

The genes are TRBV5-4 and TRBJ2-3, with 12 nucleotides matching TRBD2. CDR3 length: 18 amino acids. Germline CDR1 SGHNT, CDR2 YYREEE (reference sequence). Trimming at V came to 4 bases and at J to 9 bases, leaving 18 bases not matched to a gene. CDR3 protein: CASSAQGSSGGAGDTQYF. In DNA, the CDR3 is TGTGCCAGCAGCGCCCAAGGGTCTAGCGGGGGGGCCGGCGACACGCAGTATTTT.

The V call is TRBV6-1, the J call TRBJ2-7; 12 bases fit TRBD1. The germline V gene has CDR1 MNHNS and CDR2 SASEGT. Unmatched junction bases numbered 6, after V lost 6 bases and J lost 6 bases. CDR3 length equals 14 residues. The CDR3 region has the DNA TGTGCCAGCAGAGGGGGACAGGGGGCTGGCGAGCAGTACTTC. Translating it yields CASRGGQGAGEQYF.

The J gene is TRBJ2-1, the V gene TRBV10-3; D not resolved. The germline V gene encodes CDR1 ENHRY and CDR2 SYGVKD. Trimming removed 5 bases at V and 3 bases at J, with 14 bases between. The CDR3 extends over 15 amino acids. CDR3 sequence (DNA): TGTGCCATCAGTAGAACCGAGCTCCTCTACAATGAGCAGTTCTTC. Translation gives CAISRTELLYNEQFF.

The chain uses TRBV10-3 and TRBJ2-1; D is unclear. Trimming cost V 4 bases and J 7 bases, with 5 bases left between them. Germline CDR1 and CDR2: ENHRY and SYGVKD. The CDR3 covers 11 residues. This CDR3 is CAISVGNEQFF. In nucleotides, the CDR3 is TGTGCCATCAGTGTAGGGAATGAGCAGTTCTTC.

V gene TRBV10-3 combines with J gene TRBJ1-3; TRBD1 aligns across 7 bases. The CDR3 totals 16 residues. Per germline, CDR1 ENHRY and CDR2 SYGVKD. Germline trimming cut 1 base from V and 0 bases from J; bases unmatched to any gene: 3. CDR3 in DNA: TGTGCCATCAGTGAGTTGACAGGGCTCTCTGGAAACACCATATATTTT. Translated, it gives CAISELTGLSGNTIYF.

The chain joins TRBV5-4 to TRBJ2-3, with 9 bases matching TRBD2. Germline V gene lookup returns CDR1 SGHNT and CDR2 YYREEE (reference sequence). J gave up 6 bases and V 1 base, and 6 bases lay outside the gene matches. CDR3 size: 15 residues. CDR3 in DNA: TGTGCCAGCAGCTTGACGGCGGGGGGGAGGGATACGCAGTATTTT. This codes for CASSLTAGGRDTQYF.

This chain uses TRBV5-6 with TRBJ1-1; 7 bases fit TRBD1. Germline V lookup: CDR1 SGHDT, CDR2 YYEEEE. CDR3 size: 14 residues. The V segment lost 4 bases and the J segment 2 bases; nucleotides outside the gene matches: 5. The CDR3 reads CASSVGQRNTEAFF. The CDR3 DNA is TGTGCCAGCAGCGTGGGACAGAGAAACACTGAAGCTTTCTTT.

V usage is TRBV5-6 and J usage is TRBJ2-7; no reliable D call. With 0 bases removed from V and 3 bases from J, the gap between germline ends came to 10 bases. The germline gives CDR1 SGHDT, CDR2 YYEEEE. The CDR3 loop spans 14 amino acids. In DNA form, the CDR3 reads TGTGCCAGCAGCTTGGGGGGAACGGGCTACGAGCAGTACTTC. It specifies CASSLGGTGYEQYF. The entire variable domain, with the rest obtained from reference TRBV5-6 and TRBJ2-7, is as follows: DAGVTQSPTHLIKTRGQQVTLRCSPKSGHDTVSWYQQALGQGPQFIFQYYEEEERQRGNFPDRFSGHQFPNYSSELNVNALLLGDSALYLCASSLGGTGYEQYFGPGTRLTVT.